The T cell receptor beta chain under discussion was sequenced for a study of blood T cells in healthy people across ages. It was with a sample-barcoded 5' primer and a J-beta primer mix that a second PCR of roughly 7 to 12 cycles was run. One entry per CDR3 protein, called by TCRdb with MiXCR from the 5' RACE reads. This table holds about 1.7 million distinct CDR3 sequences, 28% found once. The CDR3 is 14 amino acids. The V and J ends lost 0 bases and 5 bases respectively, with 10 bases between them. The germline gives CDR1 LGHDT, CDR2 YNNKEL (reference sequence). J is TRBJ2-5 and V is TRBV3-1, with D possibly being TRBD2 (7 bases). The sequenced sample was blood. The receptor was derived from a woman aged 25 to 45 in good health. The chain's CDR3 is CASSQDWGGETQYF. Written as DNA, the CDR3 is TGTGCCAGCAGCCAAGATTGGGGGGGCGAGACCCAGTACTTC.